The TCR beta chain under discussion was sequenced for a study of shared clonotypes between healthy human individuals. TCRdb's copy holds only in-frame clones and misses some; the assay was immunoSEQ multiplex PCR. Seen here are 950,000 to 1,100,000 clones, roughly 70% observed once, and the top ten hold approximately 1.5%. Remarks on this clone: Its antigen is currently unknown.

Study conclusions and caveats: Only blood was sampled; tissue repertoires likely differ.

Trimming removed 2 bases at V and 2 bases at J, with 14 bases between. Looked up from germline, CDR1 is SGHRS and CDR2 is YFSETQ. CDR3 length equals 15 residues. V gene TRBV5-1 combines with J gene TRBJ2-7, with a weak D call TRBD1 (6 bases). The sequenced material came from memory CD4+ T cells sorted from blood. Subset: CD45RA-negative fraction. The TCR was taken from a man between 18 and 29 years old in good health. The CDR3 reads CASSFIPGAAYEQYF. CDR3 nucleotides: TGCGCCAGCAGCTTCATCCCAGGGGCGGCCTACGAGCAGTACTTC.